Listed below are T cell receptor beta chains from one sample, sequenced in a study of T cells in Graves' hyperthyroidism and ophthalmopathy. TCRdb re-called the multiplex PCR reads through MiXCR, storing one row per CDR3 protein. The sample records about 400,000 distinct CDR3 sequences, around 14% being singletons. The sequencing sample was made of blood. These receptors all stem from a woman younger than 35 with Graves' hyperthyroidism. The CDR3 runs from the conserved cysteine through the conserved F or W. D genes are given only for firm matches.

J gene,D gene,V gene,CDR3 protein
TRBJ1-4,.,TRBV12-3/TRBV12-4,CASTQPNNEKLFF
TRBJ2-3,TRBD2,TRBV6-1,CASSTPGGGSTDTQYF
TRBJ1-5,.,TRBV2,CASADSRAIVQPQHF
TRBJ1-1,.,TRBV4-3,CASSQGQFNTEAFF
TRBJ2-7,TRBD1,TRBV9,CASSVEDRGVGEQYF
TRBJ2-5,TRBD1,TRBV9,CASSEQGQETQYF
TRBJ2-1,.,TRBV5-5,CASSFGGSYNEQFF
TRBJ1-2,.,TRBV6-5,CASSYSGLVYGYTF
TRBJ2-7,.,TRBV19,CASSIAETYEQCF
TRBJ1-4,TRBD1,TRBV12-3/TRBV12-4,CASSLGRGSEKLFF
TRBJ2-4,TRBD2,TRBV4-3,CASSQGTSGVIQYF
TRBJ2-4,.,TRBV7-2,CASSLARESIQYF
TRBJ1-4,TRBD1,TRBV2,CASRDRTHRDSAEKLFF
TRBJ1-1,.,TRBV4-2,CASSQLQGRMNTEAFF
TRBJ1-5,.,TRBV10-1,CASSESTHSLYNQPQHF
TRBJ2-3,TRBD1,TRBV2,CASPDRASTDTQYF
TRBJ2-7,TRBD2,TRBV6-1,CASRSAGLAQTYEQYF
TRBJ2-1,TRBD2,TRBV5-1,CASSTGLAGAGGHEQFF
TRBJ2-2,.,TRBV7-9,CASSSSRTGELFF
TRBJ1-2,.,TRBV6-1,CASSADLYYGYTF
TRBJ1-4,.,TRBV2,CASRTERGTGEKLFF
TRBJ2-1,.,TRBV28,CASSLSGSLAYNEQFF
TRBJ2-3,.,TRBV5-6,CASSLQSGGDTQYF
TRBJ1-1,.,TRBV3-1,CASSSRGVLMNTEAFF
TRBJ2-7,.,TRBV24-1,CATSRGQSYEQYF
TRBJ2-1,TRBD2,TRBV9,CASSDGLADNEQFF
TRBJ2-5,TRBD2,TRBV12-3/TRBV12-4,CASSAGLAGDPQETQYF
TRBJ2-1,TRBD1,TRBV7-8,CASSLRDRGINEQFF
TRBJ1-5,TRBD1,TRBV20-1,CSAARTGGYQPQHF
TRBJ1-2,.,TRBV7-8,CASSLSTNYGYTF
TRBJ1-1,TRBD1,TRBV29-1,CSVQTGGTEAFF
TRBJ2-2,TRBD2,TRBV12-5,CASAELGGTSGSWDRTGELFF
TRBJ2-3,TRBD2,TRBV20-1,CSARDGLAGGLLTDTQYF
TRBJ2-5,.,TRBV19,CASSRRWGETQYF
TRBJ1-6,.,TRBV3-1,CASSQGGATGSPLHF
TRBJ2-5,TRBD1,TRBV5-6,CASSLLTGVEETQYF
TRBJ2-7,TRBD2,TRBV20-1,CSATAAVRGVEQYF
TRBJ2-7,.,TRBV24-1,CATSDNIDGTYEQYF
TRBJ1-1,.,TRBV6-1,CASSPDSNTEAFF
TRBJ1-4,.,TRBV7-2,CASSLGSRIFNEKLFF
TRBJ2-7,.,TRBV30,CAWVLRGTYEQYF
TRBJ2-1,TRBD2,TRBV6-1,CASLLAGGPNEQFF
TRBJ1-3,TRBD1,TRBV18,CASSPRTGHSGNTIYF
TRBJ1-2,.,TRBV6-1,CASSEYSFYGYTF
TRBJ1-1,.,TRBV5-1,CASSLVGGQAEAFF
TRBJ2-2,.,TRBV6-1,CASTLQGGLNTGELFF
TRBJ2-7,.,TRBV10-3,CAISDSRSRDNYEQYF
TRBJ2-5,TRBD2,TRBV20-1,CSAPPSGRETQYF
.,TRBD2,TRBV14,CASSQPTSVSYEQFF
TRBJ2-7,TRBD2,TRBV28,CASSFSGTSGSYEQYF
TRBJ1-2,TRBD1,TRBV6-1,CASRKDRGANYGYTF
TRBJ2-7,.,TRBV12-3/TRBV12-4,CASSFTRNYEQYF
TRBJ1-1,.,TRBV6-4,CASSYQEGSATEAFF